The clone carrying this TCR beta chain was recorded a few times. Antigen specificity is unknown. This same CDR3 is encoded by further DNA sequences in the sample. The data stem from a study of graft-versus-host responses after intestinal transplantation. Study details: Each recipient received a multivisceral, liver-intestinal, or isolated intestinal graft.

TCRdb's copy holds only in-frame clones and misses some; the assay was immunoSEQ multiplex PCR. The sample shows about 64,000 clones, approximately 91% of them seen only once. The CDR3 has 14 residues. Trimming took off 1 base at V and 2 bases at J, with 9 bases between the two ends. CDR1 and CDR2 from the germline V gene are SGHRS and YFSETQ. The source material was unstimulated CD8+ T cells sorted from spleen or lymph node cells, sampled before transplant. This chain links TRBV5-1 with TRBJ1-1; TRBD1 might be the D (5 bases). The origin of this receptor is a human donor who was the organ donor for an intestinal transplant. The CDR3 region has the DNA TGCGCCAGCAGCTTGTCAGGGTTAAACACTGAAGCTTTCTTT. Translation: CASSLSGLNTEAFF.